This T cell receptor beta chain stems from a study of shared clonotypes between healthy human individuals (dated by TCRdb to the early 2020s). Regarding the complete study: A couple of women and a few men aged 18 to 49 years were included in the cohort. Per donor, three plates each were used for CD4 naive and CD4 memory, two for CD8 naive, and one for CD8 memory. To estimate repertoire size and how much clonotype sharing occurs between individuals, the study deeply sequenced the blood TCR repertoires of 4 to 6 healthy adults. To increase sequencing depth and limit assay-specific biases, TCR repertoire library preparation and sequencing were carried out by different laboratories using diverse techniques. Leukapheresis yielded between about 0.85 and 10 billion PBMCs per donor.

Including the terminal cysteine and phenylalanine, the CDR3 comprises 16 residues. Of the read, only the CDR3 DNA is kept; its 48 bases are in frame from base 1. At the junction V is shortened by 4 bases and J by 3 bases; bases outside the gene matches: 10. From a lookup of the germline V gene (reference sequence), CDR1 and CDR2 are SGHNT and YYREEE. CD8 naive samples were CD45RO-negative cells positively selected for CCR7, giving a CD45RA+CCR7+ population that excluded TemRA cells. Healthy HIV-negative adults with no recently reported acute infections or vaccinations were included as donors. Every donor was a Caucasian adult residing in Nashville, Tennessee, USA. After blood collection by leukapheresis, PBMCs were isolated using Ficoll-Histopaque density gradient centrifugation and then cryopreserved in the vapor phase of liquid nitrogen. Purity and quantity of every magnetically sorted T cell population were checked by analytical flow cytometry. Genomic DNA was isolated from every sorted fraction and measured by UV absorbance on a Nanodrop 2000c.

This clone was recorded once. Its binding antigen is unknown. Base qualities are not at hand, and no much larger clone is one base apart. Overall study outcomes, separate from this receptor: Because the study included a small number of donors, the genetic and exposure-history diversity represented was limited. Pairwise subsampling indicated that sequencing depth was expected to affect the degree of clonotype sharing among donors. Rarefaction of sorted-subset datasets indicated incomplete sequencing despite the large sequencing depth. Sampling was restricted to blood, and TCR repertoires in tissue are likely to differ from TCR repertoires in blood. Larger estimated clonotype richness was generally found for naive subsets than for memory subsets. Higher generation probabilities were observed for clonotypes shared by all four sorted-subset donors than for non-shared clonotypes. Across four donors, about 5% of naive CD4, roughly 3.8% of naive CD8, roughly 2.3% of memory CD4, and roughly 0.41% of memory CD8 clonotypes were shared.

TCR CDR3 regions were amplified from genomic DNA by multiplex PCR using the deep immunoSEQ assay. Extracted genomic DNA from each cell subset was spread evenly across all wells of several immunoSEQ 96-well plates, with each plate serving as a replicate. For sorted subsets, about 200 ng genomic DNA, equal to 30,000 or so T cell genomes, was loaded into each replicate PCR. Purified libraries were quantified with a Qubit 3.0 fluorometer, sized on a Bioanalyzer 2100, and re-quantified with the KAPA Library Quantification kit. A separate single-read 150-cycle Illumina NextSeq 550 flow cell was used to sequence each immunoSEQ 96-well plate. Concerning the study's data processing: Because the immunoSEQ output held only junctional sequences and lacked quality scores, the filtering could not match the filtering applied to full-length reads. To assign V/J genes and CDR3, sequences were annotated against IMGT germline references using PyIR, a Python wrapper for IgBLAST v1.9. Any read was removed if the V/J assignment was weak (E-value above 1e-6), the CDR3 was missing, or the read contained stop codons, out-of-frame junctions, or ambiguous translated residues. V3J clonotypes were defined as sequences sharing the same inferred V gene, J gene, and CDR3 amino acid sequence. Percentage overlap between repertoires was calculated by dividing the number of shared unique clonotypes by the size of the smaller repertoire. Repertoire richness was assessed with RTK rarefaction, the Chao1 estimator, and Recon v2.1 estimates of unobserved clonotypes. Generation probabilities for all TCRbeta clonotypes obtained by the gDNA method from several donors were computed using OLGA. Imported from immuneACCESS, the table was reduced by TCRdb to in-frame sequences with V and J called. These copies leave out some clones; in studies compared against another copy, an unresolved V gene accounts for under half, and the cause of the remainder is not known. D and trimming were read from the DNA, whereas the V and J calls and clone size are those reported in that table. The sample table holds under 1 million clones, of which around 92% were seen once. The ten top clones hold 20% to 30% of the sample.

Sequencing input: naive CD8+ T cells sorted from blood. Explained via the paper, the cell subset or site label denotes: CD45RA+CCR7+. The receptor's source is a man aged 25 to 40 in good health. The sequence joins TRBV5-4 to TRBJ2-1, with TRBD2 identical over 7 junction bases. The CDR3 amino acid sequence is: CASSPGLGPDYNEQFF. The nucleotide sequence is TGTGCCAGCAGCCCAGGACTAGGGCCGGACTACAATGAGCAGTTCTTC.